This is a list of T cell receptor beta chains from one sample in a study of cytomegalovirus exposure and HLA in healthy donors. Only in-frame clones appear in the TCRdb table, and some are missing; sequencing was by immunoSEQ multiplex PCR. This specimen shows 100,000 to 150,000 clones; the ten leading clones hold 2.5% to 3%. Material for sequencing was PBMCs. The receptors derive from a man aged 25 to 45 in good health and CMV-seronegative. CDR3s include the opening cysteine and the closing phenylalanine or tryptophan. A D gene is named only where the DNA matches it firmly.

V gene: TRBV5-8
J gene: TRBJ1-1
D gene: TRBD1
CDR3 DNA: TGTGCCAGCAGCTCTTACAGGGGGGAGAACACTGAAGCTTTCTTT
CDR3 protein: CASSSYRGENTEAFF

V gene: TRBV28
J gene: TRBJ2-7
D gene: -
CDR3 DNA: TGTGCCAGCAGTTTCCCCGGAGAGCGCTACGAGCAGTACTTC
CDR3 protein: CASSFPGERYEQYF

V gene: TRBV28
J gene: TRBJ1-4
D gene: TRBD1
CDR3 DNA: TGTGCCAGCAGTCGGACAGGGGTTAATGAAAAACTGTTTTTT
CDR3 protein: CASSRTGVNEKLFF

V gene: TRBV5-1
J gene: TRBJ1-2
D gene: -
CDR3 DNA: TGCGCCAGCACCTCCTCGGGAGGGTACTATGGCTACACCTTC
CDR3 protein: CASTSSGGYYGYTF

V gene: TRBV18
J gene: TRBJ2-7
D gene: TRBD2
CDR3 DNA: TGTGCCAGCTCACCACCGGTGGCTAGCGGGTCCTACGAGCAGTACTTC
CDR3 protein: CASSPPVASGSYEQYF

V gene: TRBV20-1
J gene: TRBJ2-7
D gene: -
CDR3 DNA: TGCAGTGCTAGGGCGGAGAACGAGCAGTACTTC
CDR3 protein: CSARAENEQYF

V gene: TRBV12-1
J gene: TRBJ2-5
D gene: -
CDR3 DNA: TGTGCCAGCAGCTGGGGACAGGGGGAGAAGACCCAGTACTTC
CDR3 protein: CASSWGQGEKTQYF

V gene: TRBV7-9
J gene: TRBJ2-2
D gene: -
CDR3 DNA: TGTGCCAGCAGCGGTAAGGGGCCCTACACCGGGGAGCTGTTTTTT
CDR3 protein: CASSGKGPYTGELFF

V gene: TRBV11-2
J gene: TRBJ1-1
D gene: -
CDR3 DNA: TGTGCCAGCAGCATACTGTATCCCGCGGCTAGAATGAACACTGAAGCTTTCTTT
CDR3 protein: CASSILYPAARMNTEAFF

V gene: TRBV19
J gene: TRBJ1-2
D gene: -
CDR3 DNA: TGTGCCAGTAGTGGACAGTCTAACTATGGCTACACCTTC
CDR3 protein: CASSGQSNYGYTF

V gene: TRBV10-3
J gene: TRBJ2-7
D gene: TRBD2
CDR3 DNA: TGTGCCATCATGGGGACTAGCGGGAGGTCTGGAGAGCAGTACTTC
CDR3 protein: CAIMGTSGRSGEQYF

V gene: TRBV5-1
J gene: TRBJ2-1
D gene: TRBD2
CDR3 DNA: TGCGCCAGCAGCCACGGACTAGCGGGGTACAATGAGCAGTTCTTC
CDR3 protein: CASSHGLAGYNEQFF

V gene: TRBV6-1
J gene: TRBJ1-5
D gene: -
CDR3 DNA: TGTGCCAGCAGTGAATCGAAGAAGGGGGTTTTAAGGAATGATCAGCCCCAGCATTTT
CDR3 protein: CASSESKKGVLRNDQPQHF

V gene: TRBV5-1
J gene: TRBJ2-1
D gene: -
CDR3 DNA: TGCGCCAGCAGAATCCGGAGCGAGGGATACAATGAGCAGTTCTTC
CDR3 protein: CASRIRSEGYNEQFF

V gene: TRBV2
J gene: TRBJ2-7
D gene: TRBD1
CDR3 DNA: TGTGCCGTCCCGGGACAGGGTAGAGAGCAGTACTTC
CDR3 protein: CAVPGQGREQYF

V gene: TRBV6-5
J gene: TRBJ2-3
D gene: -
CDR3 DNA: TGTGCCAGCAGTTACTATGGCAGGGGCGACACAGATACGCAGTATTTT
CDR3 protein: CASSYYGRGDTDTQYF

V gene: TRBV5-5
J gene: TRBJ2-3
D gene: TRBD1
CDR3 DNA: TGTGCCAGCAGCCCGGGACAGGGACGTAGCACAGATACGCAGTATTTT
CDR3 protein: CASSPGQGRSTDTQYF

V gene: TRBV4-1
J gene: TRBJ2-5
D gene: TRBD2
CDR3 DNA: TGCGCCAGCAGCCCACTGCGGGCCGGACTAGCGAAACAAGAGACCCAGTACTTC
CDR3 protein: CASSPLRAGLAKQETQYF

V gene: TRBV4-1
J gene: TRBJ1-4
D gene: TRBD1
CDR3 DNA: TGCGCCAGCACCTGGGACAGTAATAATGAAAAACTGTTTTTT
CDR3 protein: CASTWDSNNEKLFF

V gene: TRBV11-2
J gene: TRBJ1-5
D gene: -
CDR3 DNA: TGTGCCAGCAGCTTAGGACGAGGGCAGCCCCAGCATTTT
CDR3 protein: CASSLGRGQPQHF

V gene: TRBV30
J gene: TRBJ2-5
D gene: TRBD2
CDR3 DNA: TGTGCCTGGAGTGCGGGAGGGGAGGGTATAGCGGAGACCCAGTACTTC
CDR3 protein: CAWSAGGEGIAETQYF

V gene: TRBV4-2
J gene: TRBJ2-7
D gene: TRBD1
CDR3 DNA: TGTGCCAGCAGCCAATGGTTTCAGGAGGCAGGGGGCGGCGAGCAGTACTTC
CDR3 protein: CASSQWFQEAGGGEQYF